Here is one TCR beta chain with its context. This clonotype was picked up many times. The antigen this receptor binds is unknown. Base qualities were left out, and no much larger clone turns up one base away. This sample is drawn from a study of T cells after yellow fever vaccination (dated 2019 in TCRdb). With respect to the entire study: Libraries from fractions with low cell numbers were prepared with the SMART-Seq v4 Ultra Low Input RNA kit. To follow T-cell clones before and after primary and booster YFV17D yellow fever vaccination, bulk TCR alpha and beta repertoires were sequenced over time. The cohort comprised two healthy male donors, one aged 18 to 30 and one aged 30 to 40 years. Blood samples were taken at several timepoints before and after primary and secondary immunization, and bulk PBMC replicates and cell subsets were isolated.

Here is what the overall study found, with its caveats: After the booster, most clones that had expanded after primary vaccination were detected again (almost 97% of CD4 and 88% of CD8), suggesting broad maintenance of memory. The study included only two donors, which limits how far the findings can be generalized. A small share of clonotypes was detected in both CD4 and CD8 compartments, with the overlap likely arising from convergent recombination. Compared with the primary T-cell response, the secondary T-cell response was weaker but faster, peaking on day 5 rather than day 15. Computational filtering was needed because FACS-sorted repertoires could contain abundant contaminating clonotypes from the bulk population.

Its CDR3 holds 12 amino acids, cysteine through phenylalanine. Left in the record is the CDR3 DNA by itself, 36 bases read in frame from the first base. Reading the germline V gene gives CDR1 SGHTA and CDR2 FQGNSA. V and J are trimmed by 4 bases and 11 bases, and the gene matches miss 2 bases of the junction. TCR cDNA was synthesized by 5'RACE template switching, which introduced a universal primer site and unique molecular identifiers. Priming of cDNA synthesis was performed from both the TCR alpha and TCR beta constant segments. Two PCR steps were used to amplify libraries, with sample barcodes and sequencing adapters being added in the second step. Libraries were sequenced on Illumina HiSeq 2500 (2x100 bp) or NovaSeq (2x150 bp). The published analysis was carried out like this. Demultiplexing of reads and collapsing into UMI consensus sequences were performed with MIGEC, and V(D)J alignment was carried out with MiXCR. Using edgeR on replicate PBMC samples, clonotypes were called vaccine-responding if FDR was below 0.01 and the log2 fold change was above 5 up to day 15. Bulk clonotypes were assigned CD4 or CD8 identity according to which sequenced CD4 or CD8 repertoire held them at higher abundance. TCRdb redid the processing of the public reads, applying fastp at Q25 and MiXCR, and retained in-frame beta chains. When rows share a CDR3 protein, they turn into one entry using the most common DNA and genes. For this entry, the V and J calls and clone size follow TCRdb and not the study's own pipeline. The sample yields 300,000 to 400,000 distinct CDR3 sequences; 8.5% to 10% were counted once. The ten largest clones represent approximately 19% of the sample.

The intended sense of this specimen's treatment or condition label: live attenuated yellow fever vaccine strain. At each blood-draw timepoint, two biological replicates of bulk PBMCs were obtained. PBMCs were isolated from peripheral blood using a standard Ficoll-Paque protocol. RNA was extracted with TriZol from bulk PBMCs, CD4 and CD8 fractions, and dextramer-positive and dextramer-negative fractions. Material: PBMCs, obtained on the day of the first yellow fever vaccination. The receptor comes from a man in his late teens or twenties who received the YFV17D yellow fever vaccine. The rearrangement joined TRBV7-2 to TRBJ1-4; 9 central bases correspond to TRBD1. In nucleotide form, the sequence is TGTGCCAGCAGCTCCGACAGGGGGAAACTGTTTTTT. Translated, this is CASSSDRGKLFF.